One and the same sample provided the 9 T cell receptor beta chains below, sequenced in a study of blood T cell repertoires in COVID-19. Repertoires were generated with immunoSEQ multiplex PCR, while TCRdb's copy carries only in-frame clones and drops some. The table lists about 150,000 clones, approximately 90% of them singletons. The sequenced material came from peripheral blood. The receptors derive from a woman between 40 and 50 years old with acute or convalescent COVID-19.

The chain carries TRBV5-1 and TRBJ1-1; D not certain. Germline CDR1 reads SGHRS; CDR2 reads YFSETQ. The V end was cut by 2 bases, the J end by 4 bases, with 9 bases between. The CDR3 runs 13 residues. The CDR3 region is CASSLRGRTEAFF. Written as DNA, the CDR3 is TGCGCCAGCAGCTTAAGAGGGCGCACTGAAGCTTTCTTT.

The chain carries TRBV28 and TRBJ1-4; no clear D gene. The CDR3 has 14 residues. V shed 6 bases and J shed 8 bases, with 16 bases lying between them. Germline V gene lookup returns CDR1 MDHEN and CDR2 SYDVKM. CDR3 in DNA: TGTGCCAGCAGCCTCGGACCACTAGGGGAAAAACTGTTTTTT. Translation: CASSLGPLGEKLFF.

The count of this clone is one. The chain carries TRBV3-1 (or the pseudogene TRBV3-2) and TRBJ2-5; D perhaps matches TRBD2 (6 bases). Deletions cut 2 bases from V and 5 bases from J, with 12 bases between. Germline-derived CDR1 and CDR2 are LGHDT and YNNKEL (reference sequence). The length of the CDR3 is 14 residues. The CDR3 sequence is CASSQNGGVETQYF. The DNA for the CDR3 is TGTGCCAGCAGCCAAAACGGGGGAGTTGAGACCCAGTACTTC.

This chain joins TRBV7-9 and TRBJ1-1, with D possibly TRBD1 on 5 matching bases. The CDR3 length is 14 residues. Germline CDR1 SEHNR, CDR2 FQNEAQ (reference sequence). V lost 1 base to trimming and J lost 1 base, with 7 bases between them. The DNA of the CDR3 is TGTGCCAGCAGCTTAGGCGGGGGGAACACTGAAGCTTTCTTT. It translates to CASSLGGGNTEAFF. Using reference TRBV7-9 and TRBJ1-1 for the parts outside the CDR3, the full variable domain is DTGVSQNPRHKITKRGQNVTFRCDPISEHNRLYWYRQTLGQGPEFLTYFQNEAQLEKSRLLSDRFSAERPKGSFSTLEIQRTEQGDSAMYLCASSLGGGNTEAFFGQGTRLTVV.

The chain recombines TRBV29-1 with TRBJ2-7; 9 nucleotides match TRBD1. CDR3 size: 12 residues. Unmatched junction bases numbered 7, after V lost 3 bases and J lost 10 bases. CDR1 and CDR2 from the germline V gene are SQVTM and ANQGSEA. The chain's CDR3 is CSVDWGQGGQYF. The CDR3 DNA sequence: TGCAGCGTTGATTGGGGACAGGGTGGTCAGTACTTC.

This clone appeared a single time. This chain connects TRBV7-3 to TRBJ2-5; 9 bases agree with TRBD2. Germline V lookup: CDR1 SGHTA, CDR2 FQGTGA. Trimming cost V 5 bases and J 2 bases; bases outside gene matches: 6. This CDR3 comprises 15 residues. As DNA, the CDR3 is TGTGCCAGCAGCCGGACTAGCGAAAGACAAGAGACCCAGTACTTC. It specifies CASSRTSERQETQYF.

The genes are TRBV29-1 and TRBJ2-7, with D possibly being TRBD1 (7 bases). Trimming removed 6 bases at V and 2 bases at J, with 17 bases between. The CDR3 spans 14 residues. Per the germline V gene, CDR1 is SQVTM and CDR2 is ANQGSEA. The CDR3, as DNA: TGCAGCGTGGAGGACAGGCGGGGTCCCTACGAGCAGTACTTC. Amino acids: CSVEDRRGPYEQYF.

The chain uses TRBV15 and TRBJ1-6; D gene uncertain. Germline V gives CDR1 LNHNV, CDR2 YYDKDF (reference sequence). The CDR3 has 18 residues. V gave up 3 bases and J gave up 7 bases, with 22 bases separating them. The CDR3 spells CATSSPTRNIKRNSPLHF. The CDR3, as DNA: TGTGCCACCAGCAGCCCCACGCGGAACATAAAGAGAAATTCACCCCTCCACTTT.

The genes are TRBV5-1 and TRBJ1-2; 9 bases agree with TRBD1. Germline CDR1 reads SGHRS; CDR2 reads YFSETQ. This CDR3 has 16 residues. V gave up 4 bases and J gave up 4 bases; unmatched junction bases: 11. CDR3 coding DNA: TGCGCCAGCAGCCCCATGGGACAGGGTAACGTCTATGGCTACACCTTC. This translates into CASSPMGQGNVYGYTF.